What follows are 27 T cell receptor beta chains derived from one specimen sequenced in a study of CD8 T cells in Susac syndrome. Reverse transcription used roughly 0.45 to 1 ug RNA and random hexamers. TCRdb reprocessed the immunoSEQ multiplex PCR reads via MiXCR and lists one record per CDR3 protein. Among 150,000 to 200,000 distinct CDR3 sequences listed, almost 96% were seen once. Sequencing was done on a sample of CD4+ T cells from PBMCs. These receptors came from a human donor with multiple sclerosis.

The chain couples TRBV3-1 to TRBJ2-2; D call uncertain. Germline values: CDR1 LGHDT, CDR2 YNNKEL (reference sequence). The V gene lost 2 bases and the J gene lost 4 bases, with 5 bases spanning the gap. CDR3 length: 13 amino acids. DNA for the CDR3: TGTGCCAGCAGCCAATTCCTCACCGGGGAGCTGTTTTTT. As protein: CASSQFLTGELFF.

The rearrangement links TRBV4-3 to TRBJ2-2; D ambiguous. The CDR3 covers 15 residues. Deletions cut 4 bases from V and 6 bases from J, with 15 bases between. Per germline, CDR1 LGHNA and CDR2 YSLEER. For the CDR3, the DNA is TGCGCCAGCAGCCGGAACAGTCGGTCCGCCGGGGAGCTGTTTTTT. Amino acid sequence: CASSRNSRSAGELFF.

CDR3 amino acids: CASSGLTYEQYF. DNA of the CDR3: TGTGCCAGTTCGGGACTCACCTACGAGCAGTACTTC. The V and J genes are TRBV2 and TRBJ2-7, with D possibly matching TRBD2 (6 bases). The ends were cut back, 9 bases at V and 2 bases at J, with 11 bases in the middle. The germline CDR1 and CDR2 sequences are SNHLY and FYNNEI. The CDR3 has 12 amino acids.

The chain recombines TRBV29-1 with TRBJ2-5, with 11 bases lining up with TRBD2. V dropped 8 bases and J dropped 2; count of bases not matched to a gene: 10. This CDR3 spans 15 amino acids. Germline-derived CDR1 and CDR2 are SQVTM and ANQGSEA. The DNA of the CDR3 is TGCAGCTTCAACTTGGGGACTAGCGGACAAGAGACCCAGTACTTC. Protein product: CSFNLGTSGQETQYF.

The chain joins TRBV2 to TRBJ1-1; weak D call: TRBD1 (5 bases). There are 12 residues in the CDR3. Looked up from germline, CDR1 is SNHLY and CDR2 is FYNNEI. V lost 1 base, J lost 7 bases, and 7 bases lay in between. The CDR3 DNA reads TGTGCCAGCAGTGAAGGAAGGGGTGAAGCTTTCTTT. Protein: CASSEGRGEAFF.

The chain joins TRBV28 to TRBJ2-5; D perhaps matches TRBD1 (5 bases). Germline V gene sequence: CDR1 MDHEN, CDR2 SYDVKM. The CDR3 covers 14 residues. The V and J ends lost 5 bases and 3 bases respectively, with 13 bases between them. In nucleotides, the CDR3 is TGTGCCAGCAGTACCCCGACAGAGAAAGAGACCCAGTACTTC. Its protein is CASSTPTEKETQYF.

This chain joins TRBV20-1 and TRBJ2-3; D might be TRBD2 (6 bases). Trimming took 5 bases from V and 4 from J, leaving 10 bases between them. Germline V CDR1 and CDR2: DFQATT, SNEGSKA (reference sequence). The CDR3 is 12 residues long. This chain's CDR3 is CSALGEADTQYF. The CDR3 region has the DNA TGCAGTGCTTTGGGGGAGGCAGATACGCAGTATTTT.

The chain is built from TRBV7-2 and TRBJ2-5; 8 bases are shared with TRBD2. The V and J ends lost 3 bases and 9 bases, in that order; junction bases with no gene match: 9. In germline, CDR1 is SGHTA, CDR2 FQGNSA. The CDR3 extends over 14 amino acids. CDR3 protein: CASSLDGGGVAQYF. The CDR3 nucleotides read TGTGCCAGCAGCTTGGACGGGGGGGGCGTCGCCCAGTACTTC.

The CDR3 bases are TGTGCCTGGAGTGAGGGCCGCACAGATACGCAGTATTTT. Its protein is CAWSEGRTDTQYF. The rearrangement links TRBV30 to TRBJ2-3; D remains ambiguous. V lost 1 base to trimming and J lost 1 base, with 6 bases between them. The germline gives CDR1 GTSNPN, CDR2 SVGIG (reference sequence). The length of the CDR3 is 13 residues.

The chain uses TRBV9 and TRBJ2-7; D is perhaps TRBD1 (5 bases). Trimming shortened V by 1 base and J by 2 bases, and 16 bases separated the two germline ends. The CDR3 totals 16 residues. Germline loops: CDR1 SGDLS, CDR2 YYNGEE. In nucleotides, the CDR3 is TGTGCCAGCAGCGTAAGCCCCGCAGGGTCCCCCTACGAGCAGTACTTC. Protein product: CASSVSPAGSPYEQYF. Drawing the rest from reference TRBV9 and TRBJ2-7, the complete variable domain is DSGVTQTPKHLITATGQRVTLRCSPRSGDLSVYWYQQSLDQGLQFLIQYYNGEERAKGNILERFSAQQFPDLHSELNLSSLELGDSALYFCASSVSPAGSPYEQYFGPGTRLTVT.

V gene TRBV2 combines with J gene TRBJ1-6, with 7 bases aligning to TRBD1. Germline CDR1 is SNHLY and CDR2 is FYNNEI. The CDR3 loop spans 15 amino acids. V was pared by 7 bases and J by 6 bases, with 9 bases of the junction left unmatched. The CDR3 reads CASTRQGSSNSPLHF. Written as DNA, the CDR3 is TGTGCCAGCACCCGACAGGGTTCGTCTAATTCACCCCTCCACTTT.

This sequence joins TRBV5-4 and TRBJ2-1; 8 bases map to TRBD1. Unmatched junction bases numbered 6, after V lost 0 bases and J lost 4 bases. This CDR3 spans 16 amino acids. Germline lookup yields CDR1 SGHNT and CDR2 YYREEE (reference sequence). CDR3 DNA: TGTGCCAGCAGCTTGGGGGGACAGGAATCTTACAATGAGCAGTTCTTC. It translates to CASSLGGQESYNEQFF. Looking up the rest from reference TRBV5-4 and TRBJ2-1 gives the full variable domain: ETGVTQSPTHLIKTRGQQVTLRCSSQSGHNTVSWYQQALGQGPQFIFQYYREEENGRGNFPPRFSGLQFPNYSSELNVNALELDDSALYLCASSLGGQESYNEQFFGPGTRLTVL.

The V call is TRBV29-1, the J call TRBJ2-7, with D perhaps given as TRBD1 or TRBD2 (5 bases each). From germline, CDR1 is SQVTM and CDR2 ANQGSEA. The length of the CDR3 is 13 residues. V was clipped by 4 bases and J by 7 bases, with 17 bases between them. The CDR3 protein is CSVVKGTLGEQYF. The CDR3 nucleotides read TGCAGCGTTGTGAAGGGGACCTTGGGAGAGCAGTACTTC.

This clonotype was observed once. The V gene is TRBV11-3, the J gene TRBJ2-5, with 7 bases aligning to TRBD2. Germline CDR1 and CDR2: SGHNT and YENEEA. The CDR3 spans 18 residues. J gave up 3 bases and V 5 bases, and 18 bases lay outside the gene matches. This chain's CDR3 is CASSARRIGIGGEETQYF. The CDR3 bases are TGTGCCAGCAGCGCCCGAAGAATCGGGATTGGGGGGGAAGAGACCCAGTACTTC.

V and J are TRBV7-9 and TRBJ2-1; no firm D call. Deletions cut 5 bases from V and 2 bases from J, with 7 bases between. CDR1 and CDR2 (germline): SEHNR, FQNEAQ (reference sequence). This CDR3 region has 13 residues. As DNA, the CDR3 is TGTGCCAGCAGCCCGGATACCTACAATGAGCAGTTCTTC. Amino acids: CASSPDTYNEQFF.

The sample holds a few counts of this clonotype. In nucleotides, the CDR3 is TGTGCCAGCTCACCCCTCTCGGGGGCCAACGTCCTGACTTTC. Translating it yields CASSPLSGANVLTF. The rearrangement joins TRBV18 to TRBJ2-6; the D is unclear. The CDR3 runs 14 residues. Per germline, CDR1 KGHSH and CDR2 LQKENI. The V end lost 3 bases, the J end lost 4 bases, and 7 bases lay between the germline ends.

The count of this clonotype is one. This chain joins TRBV15 and TRBJ2-7; TRBD1 or TRBD2 may be the D gene (5 bases each). Trimming left V 8 bases short and J 2 bases short, with 10 bases between. The CDR3 is 12 residues long. CDR1 and CDR2 (germline): LNHNV, YYDKDF (reference sequence). CDR3 protein: CATRDGPYEQYF. The CDR3 nucleotides are TGTGCCACCCGGGACGGTCCCTACGAGCAGTACTTC.

The V and J genes are TRBV12-3 or TRBV12-4 and TRBJ2-5; D gene uncertain. V gave up 2 bases and J gave up 1 base, with 8 bases separating them. The CDR3 has 14 amino acids. The CDR3 coding sequence is TGTGCCAGCAGTTTAATGGACGGCCAAGAGACCCAGTACTTC. This encodes CASSLMDGQETQYF.

The chain recombines TRBV9 with TRBJ2-5, with D unresolved. Trimming pared 2 bases from V and 1 base from J, leaving 12 bases between. CDR1 is SGDLS and CDR2 is YYNGEE in the germline V gene. The CDR3 consists of 15 residues. In DNA, the CDR3 is TGTGCCAGCAGCGTGAGGTCCAACCTCCAAGAGACCCAGTACTTC. It codes for CASSVRSNLQETQYF.

J is TRBJ2-2 and V is TRBV30; D is uncertain. CDR1 and CDR2 (germline): GTSNPN, SVGIG (reference sequence). V lost 0 bases and J lost 3, with 8 bases in between. The CDR3 covers 14 residues. CDR3 bases: TGTGCCTGGAGTGTACTATCCTACACCGGGGAGCTGTTTTTT. Translation gives CAWSVLSYTGELFF.

The CDR3 sequence is CASSEGRQGLETQYF. CDR3 DNA sequence: TGTGCCAGCAGTGAAGGGCGACAGGGGTTAGAGACCCAGTACTTC. V usage is TRBV25-1 and J usage is TRBJ2-5, with TRBD1 matching over 8 bases. The CDR3 is 15 residues long. The germline gives CDR1 MGHDK, CDR2 SYGVNS. Trimming removed 2 bases from V and 4 bases from J; junction bases left unmatched: 6. Together with reference TRBV25-1 and TRBJ2-5, the CDR3 gives the full variable domain: EADIYQTPRYLVIGTGKKITLECSQTMGHDKMYWYQQDPGMELHLIHYSYGVNSTEKGDLSSESTVSRIRTEHFPLTLESARPSHTSQYLCASSEGRQGLETQYFGPGTRLLVL.

The chain links TRBV2 to TRBJ2-5, with 9 positions matching TRBD1. Trimming cost V 10 bases and J 6 bases; bases outside gene matches: 12. CDR1 is SNHLY and CDR2 is FYNNEI in the germline V gene. CDR3 length: 14 amino acids. The CDR3 DNA reads TGTGCCACCGCCTGGGACAGGGTGAGACAGACCCAGTACTTC. Translation: CATAWDRVRQTQYF. Based on the CDR3 plus reference TRBV2 and TRBJ2-5, the full variable domain is EPEVTQTPSHQVTQMGQEVILRCVPISNHLYFYWYRQILGQKVEFLVSFYNNEISEKSEIFDDQFSVERPDGSNFTLKIRSTKLEDSAMYFCATAWDRVRQTQYFGPGTRLLVL.

V and J are TRBV7-3 and TRBJ2-1; 9 nucleotides agree with TRBD1. This CDR3 has 15 residues. The V and J ends lost 5 bases and 2 bases, in that order; junction bases with no gene match: 4. Germline CDR1 is SGHTA and CDR2 is FQGTGA. CDR3 in DNA: TGTGCCAGCAGCCCGCGACAGGGGGCCTACAATGAGCAGTTCTTC. Translated: CASSPRQGAYNEQFF.

This chain joins TRBV7-8 and TRBJ1-2, with a weak D call TRBD1 (6 bases). CDR1 is SGHVS and CDR2 is FQNEAQ in the germline V gene. This CDR3 is 13 amino acids long. Deletions cut 1 base from V and 8 bases from J, with 11 bases between. CDR3 loop: CASSLETGYGYTF. Written as DNA, the CDR3 is TGTGCCAGCAGCTTAGAAACAGGGTACGGCTACACCTTC. Complete variable domain (other parts from reference TRBV7-8 and TRBJ1-2): GAGVSQSPRYKVAKRGQDVALRCDPISGHVSLFWYQQALGQGPEFLTYFQNEAQLDKSGLPSDRFFAERPEGSVSTLKIQRTQQEDSAVYLCASSLETGYGYTFGSGTRLTVV.

In this sample, this clonotype turned up once. The chain links TRBV7-9 to TRBJ1-4, with D hard to call. Per the germline V gene, CDR1 is SEHNR and CDR2 is FQNEAQ (reference sequence). V shed 8 bases and J shed 4 bases, with 11 bases lying between them. This CDR3 is 13 amino acids long. In nucleotides, the CDR3 is TGTGCCAGCCGGTGGGAATTTAATGAAAAACTGTTTTTT. Amino acids: CASRWEFNEKLFF.

This sequence joins TRBV2 and TRBJ2-7; D is uncertain. The CDR3 covers 13 residues. Trimming cost V 7 bases and J 2 bases, with 12 bases left between them. Germline CDR1 SNHLY, CDR2 FYNNEI. The CDR3 region is CASKANSPYEQYF. The CDR3 DNA is TGTGCCAGCAAGGCCAATTCCCCCTACGAGCAGTACTTC.

This clonotype was picked up one time. V is TRBV9 and J is TRBJ2-7; 7 bases line up with TRBD1. The germline V gene encodes CDR1 SGDLS and CDR2 YYNGEE. This CDR3 contains 15 residues. V was pared by 0 bases and J by 4 bases, with 7 bases of the junction left unmatched. The CDR3 DNA follows: TGTGCCAGCAGCGTAGGATCACAGGGGCCATACGAGCAGTACTTC. This sequence encodes CASSVGSQGPYEQYF.